This T cell receptor beta chain came from a study of T cells in localized non-small cell lung cancer. Regarding the study as a whole: Median approximately 58 top-100 tumor clones were shared with paired adjacent lung. Patients showing higher blood T cell density tended to see longer overall survival. Sequencing was limited to one tumor region, leaving the possibility of heterogeneity open.

To note about this clone: What it binds is unknown.

Clones were sequenced by immunoSEQ multiplex PCR, and TCRdb holds only the in-frame ones, with some missing. In the table there are roughly 20,000 clones, around 90% of which are singletons. This TCR derives from a woman aged 35-75 years with stage I lung adenocarcinoma. Material: peripheral blood, obtained before any cancer treatment.

In DNA form, the CDR3 reads TGTGCCAGCAGCTGGACAGGGGCGGGTCAGCCCCAGCATTTT. Translating gives CASSWTGAGQPQHF. The chain recombines TRBV7-9 with TRBJ1-5, with 9 bases that match TRBD1. This CDR3 is built from 14 residues. J was trimmed by 6 bases and V by 4 bases; bases with no gene match: 4. CDR1 is SEHNR and CDR2 is FQNEAQ in the germline V gene (reference sequence).